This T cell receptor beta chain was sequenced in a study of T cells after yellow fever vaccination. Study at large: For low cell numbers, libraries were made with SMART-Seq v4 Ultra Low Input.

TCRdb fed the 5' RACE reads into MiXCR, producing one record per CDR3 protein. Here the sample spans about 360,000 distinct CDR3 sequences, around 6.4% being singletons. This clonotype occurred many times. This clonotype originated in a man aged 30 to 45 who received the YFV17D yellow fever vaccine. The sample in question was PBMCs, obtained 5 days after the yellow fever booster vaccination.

The CDR3 reads CAWGTGGSYEQYF. For the CDR3, the DNA is TGTGCCTGGGGGACAGGAGGCTCCTACGAGCAGTACTTC. The chain has TRBV30 and TRBJ2-7, with 8 bases identical to TRBD1. The ends lost 5 bases at V and 0 bases at J; junction bases unmatched: 3. The CDR3 is 13 amino acids. The V gene's germline CDR1 is GTSNPN and CDR2 SVGIG (reference sequence).